These 8 T cell receptor beta chains were sequenced from one sample in a study of PD-L1 blockade in urothelial cancer. This table comes from immunoSEQ multiplex PCR, and its TCRdb copy is limited to in-frame clones, with some not included. The sample has about 76,000 clones; under 95% are singletons. This sample's time point: peripheral blood 6 weeks after treatment start. The material sequenced was PBMCs, taken around atezolizumab (anti-PD-L1) treatment. The receptors originated from a woman aged 80 or over with urothelial cancer.

This CDR3 reads CASSLGVQRAREETQYF. CDR3 in DNA: TGTGCCAGCAGCTTAGGGGTACAGAGGGCCCGAGAAGAGACCCAGTACTTC. The chain combines TRBV11-2 with TRBJ2-5, with a possible D match to TRBD2 (5 bases). The CDR3 runs 17 residues. Germline CDR1 reads SGHAT; CDR2 reads FQNNGV. The V and J ends lost 1 base and 3 bases respectively, with 18 bases between them.

The chain combines TRBV19 with TRBJ2-1; 8 bases line up with TRBD2. The CDR3 consists of 15 residues. In germline, CDR1 is LNHDA, CDR2 SQIVND (reference sequence). With 3 bases clipped from V and 9 bases from J, the junction kept 10 bases outside the gene matches. DNA for the CDR3: TGTGCCAGTAGTATCCGGGGGGGTAGGAGGGTTGAGCAGTTCTTC. This translates into CASSIRGGRRVEQFF.

The genes are TRBV9 and TRBJ1-2; D is ambiguous. CDR1 and CDR2 (germline): SGDLS, YYNGEE. V was clipped by 0 bases and J by 7 bases, with 13 bases between them. CDR3 length: 14 amino acids. The CDR3 nucleotides read TGTGCCAGCAGCGTAGAGTCGGCAAGAGGTGGCTACACCTTC. It yields the protein CASSVESARGGYTF.

This chain uses TRBV15 with TRBJ2-5; 7 nucleotides agree with TRBD1. J lost 2 bases, V lost 1 base, and 1 base had no gene match. The CDR3 has 14 amino acids. Per the germline V gene, CDR1 is LNHNV and CDR2 is YYDKDF (reference sequence). This chain's CDR3 is CATSRGDRQETQYF. CDR3 sequence (DNA): TGTGCCACCAGCAGAGGGGACAGACAAGAGACCCAGTACTTC.

V and J are TRBV7-7 and TRBJ2-1; TRBD2 agrees at 12 bases. Germline CDR1 reads SSHAT; CDR2 reads FNYEAQ (reference sequence). The junction had 2 bases not matched to a gene; V was cut back by 1 base and J by 7 bases. The CDR3 runs 15 residues. CDR3 sequence reads: CASSLGLAGVNEQFF. The CDR3 coding sequence is TGTGCCAGCAGCTTAGGACTAGCGGGGGTTAATGAGCAGTTCTTC. Supplemented by reference TRBV7-7 and TRBJ2-1, the full variable domain reads GAGVSQSPRYKVTKRGQDVTLRCDPISSHATLYWYQQALGQGPEFLTYFNYEAQPDKSGLPSDRFSAERPEGSISTLTIQRTEQRDSAMYRCASSLGLAGVNEQFFGPGTRLTVL.

The chain has TRBV30 and TRBJ2-7; 7 nucleotides match TRBD2. Per germline, CDR1 GTSNPN and CDR2 SVGIG (reference sequence). Losses at the gene ends were 0 bases for V and 2 bases for J; bases not matched to a gene: 4. The CDR3 consists of 14 residues. CDR3 loop: CAWSVLARTYEQYF. For the CDR3, the DNA is TGTGCCTGGAGTGTACTAGCGCGAACCTACGAGCAGTACTTC.

CDR3 sequence (DNA): TGCGCCAGCAGCCCCACCGAGCCCGGGACCTACGAGCAGTACTTC. Translation: CASSPTEPGTYEQYF. The gene calls are TRBV4-1 and TRBJ2-7, with D maybe TRBD2 (5 bases). The V gene lost 4 bases and the J gene lost 2 bases, with 15 bases spanning the gap. The CDR3 runs 15 residues. Germline V lookup: CDR1 MGHRA, CDR2 YSYEKL.

This chain connects TRBV19 to TRBJ2-2; D is unresolved. Germline V gene lookup returns CDR1 LNHDA and CDR2 SQIVND (reference sequence). The CDR3 has 15 residues. V lost 5 bases and J lost 5, with 15 bases in between. The CDR3 DNA sequence: TGTGCCAGTAGTCCTGGGCCCATTGTTACCGGGGAGCTGTTTTTT. Protein sequence: CASSPGPIVTGELFF. The full variable domain, with the rest looked up from reference TRBV19 and TRBJ2-2, is DGGITQSPKYLFRKEGQNVTLSCEQNLNHDAMYWYRQDPGQGLRLIYYSQIVNDFQKGDIAEGYSVSREKKESFPLTVTSAQKNPTAFYLCASSPGPIVTGELFFGEGSRLTVL.